The present TCR beta chain was sequenced within a study of blood T cell repertoires in COVID-19. The table came from immunoSEQ multiplex PCR; TCRdb's copy has only in-frame clones and leaves some out. The table includes more than 90,000 clones, roughly 88% detected once. About this clone itself: Other DNA sequences in this sample translate to the same CDR3.

The CDR3 extends over 14 amino acids. Germline CDR1 is SEHNR and CDR2 is FQNEAQ (reference sequence). The V and J ends lost 3 bases and 4 bases, in that order; junction bases with no gene match: 5. The sequencing sample was made of peripheral blood. This clonotype originated in a human donor in a cohort sampled during active COVID-19. This chain uses TRBV7-9 with TRBJ2-7, with 8 bases lining up with TRBD1. CDR3 DNA: TGTGCCAGCAGCTTGGCGGACAGGGCATACGAGCAGTACTTC. Its translation is CASSLADRAYEQYF.